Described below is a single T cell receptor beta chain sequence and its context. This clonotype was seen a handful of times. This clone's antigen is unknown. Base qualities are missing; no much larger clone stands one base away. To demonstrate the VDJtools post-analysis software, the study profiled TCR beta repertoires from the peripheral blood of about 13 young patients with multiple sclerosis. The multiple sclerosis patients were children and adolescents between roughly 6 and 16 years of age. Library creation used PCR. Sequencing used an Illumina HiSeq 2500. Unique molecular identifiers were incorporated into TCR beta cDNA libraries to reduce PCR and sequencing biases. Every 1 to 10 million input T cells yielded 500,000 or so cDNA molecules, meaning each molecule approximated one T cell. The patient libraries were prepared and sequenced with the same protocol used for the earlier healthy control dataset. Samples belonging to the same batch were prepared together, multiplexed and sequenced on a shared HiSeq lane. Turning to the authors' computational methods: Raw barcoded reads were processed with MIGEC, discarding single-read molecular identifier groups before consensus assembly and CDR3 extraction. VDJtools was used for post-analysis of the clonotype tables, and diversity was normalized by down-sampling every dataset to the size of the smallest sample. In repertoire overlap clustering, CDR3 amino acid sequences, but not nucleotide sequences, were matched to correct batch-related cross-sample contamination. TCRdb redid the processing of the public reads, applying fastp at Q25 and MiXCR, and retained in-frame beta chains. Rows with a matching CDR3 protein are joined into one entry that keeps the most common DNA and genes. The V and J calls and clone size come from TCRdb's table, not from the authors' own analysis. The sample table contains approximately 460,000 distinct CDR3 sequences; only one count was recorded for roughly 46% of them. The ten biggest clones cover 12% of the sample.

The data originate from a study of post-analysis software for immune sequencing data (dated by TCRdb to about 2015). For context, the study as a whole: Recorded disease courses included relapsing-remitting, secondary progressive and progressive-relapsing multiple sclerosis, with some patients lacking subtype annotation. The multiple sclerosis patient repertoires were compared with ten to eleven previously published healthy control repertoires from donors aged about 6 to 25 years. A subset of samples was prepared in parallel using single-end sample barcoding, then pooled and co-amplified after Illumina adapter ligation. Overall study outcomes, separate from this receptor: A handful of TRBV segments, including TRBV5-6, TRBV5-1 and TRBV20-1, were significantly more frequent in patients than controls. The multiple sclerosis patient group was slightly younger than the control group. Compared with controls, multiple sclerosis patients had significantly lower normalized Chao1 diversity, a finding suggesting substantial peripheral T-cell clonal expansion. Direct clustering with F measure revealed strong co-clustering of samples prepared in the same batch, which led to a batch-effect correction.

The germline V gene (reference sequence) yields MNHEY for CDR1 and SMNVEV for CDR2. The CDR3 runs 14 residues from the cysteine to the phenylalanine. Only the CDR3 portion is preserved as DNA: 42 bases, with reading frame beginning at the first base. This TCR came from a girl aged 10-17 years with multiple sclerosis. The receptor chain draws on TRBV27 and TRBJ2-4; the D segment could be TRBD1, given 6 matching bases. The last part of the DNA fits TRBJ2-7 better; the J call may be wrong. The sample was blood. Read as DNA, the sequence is TGTGCCAGCAGTAGTTACAGGGACTCCTACGAGCAGTACTTC. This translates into CASSSYRDSYEQYF.